The clone carrying this T cell receptor beta chain is medium-sized by share. The target antigen is unknown. Time point reported: sample taken at primary tumor resection. The data belong to a study of spatial heterogeneity in lung cancer. Looking at the study overall: Fewer alpha-chain than beta-chain sequences were consistently detected. TCR and UMI combinations that were unique each appeared, on average, more than ten times in raw reads. The study's findings and limits: Ubiquitous and regional nonsynonymous mutation counts were tracked by ubiquitous and regional expanded TCR counts, respectively. Within tumors, counts of expanded alpha and beta TCRs tracked tumor mutation counts.

CDR1 and CDR2 from the germline V gene are DFQATT and SNEGSKA (reference sequence). The CDR3 is 13 amino acids. J was trimmed by 2 bases and V by 5 bases; bases with no gene match: 2. TCRdb called the 5' RACE reads again in MiXCR, with one record for every CDR3 protein. The table records 7,500 to 10,000 distinct CDR3 sequences, around 9.3% of them present only once. The source material was lung tumor tissue, sampled at surgery. This sequence was found in a female donor with early-stage non-small cell lung cancer. This chain connects TRBV20-1 to TRBJ2-7; 11 nucleotides match TRBD1. The CDR3 sequence is CSALGQGAYEQYF. The DNA of the CDR3 is TGCAGTGCTCTGGGACAGGGGGCCTACGAGCAGTACTTC.